One sample yielded the 10 T cell receptor beta chains listed below, sequenced in a study of T cell changes during pregnancy in multiple sclerosis. Using immunoSEQ multiplex PCR, the repertoire was profiled, and TCRdb retains in-frame clones only, with some absent. The repertoire holds about 70,000 clones, with under 95% as singletons. The specimen comprised peripheral blood, sampled in the third trimester of pregnancy. The receptors originated from a female donor in good health, enrolled as a control in a pregnancy study.

The chain carries TRBV7-6 and TRBJ2-7; D may be TRBD1 (6 bases). The V end lost 5 bases, the J end lost 2 bases, and 19 bases lay between the germline ends. The CDR3 covers 16 residues. The germline gives CDR1 SGHVS, CDR2 FNYEAQ. CDR3 nucleotides: TGTGCCAGCAGCCCACCAAGGGGACACCCGGCCTACGAGCAGTACTTC. Translating it yields CASSPPRGHPAYEQYF.

This chain's CDR3 is CASSLGLGQETQYF. CDR3 coding DNA: TGTGCCAGCAGCCTAGGACTGGGGCAAGAGACCCAGTACTTC. The V and J genes are TRBV7-3 and TRBJ2-5, with D perhaps matching TRBD2 (5 bases). The CDR3 is made up of 14 amino acids. Per germline, CDR1 SGHTA and CDR2 FQGTGA. The V end was cut by 5 bases, the J end by 2 bases, with 12 bases between. Looking up the rest from reference TRBV7-3 and TRBJ2-5 gives the full variable domain: GAGVSQTPSNKVTEKGKYVELRCDPISGHTALYWYRQSLGQGPEFLIYFQGTGAADDSGLPNDRFFAVRPEGSVSTLKIQRTERGDSAVYLCASSLGLGQETQYFGPGTRLLVL.

J is TRBJ1-6 and V is TRBV28; 7 bases match TRBD1. J gave up 7 bases and V 8 bases, and 5 bases lay outside the gene matches. CDR1 and CDR2 from the germline V gene are MDHEN and SYDVKM. The CDR3 runs 13 residues. CDR3 bases: TGTGCCAGCTCCGGGACAGAAAATTCACCCCTCCACTTT. It is translated as CASSGTENSPLHF.

This clone appeared once. This chain connects TRBV5-5 to TRBJ1-2, with TRBD1 matching over 7 bases. This CDR3 region has 16 residues. Trimming removed 0 bases from V and 1 base from J; junction bases left unmatched: 6. The germline CDR1 and CDR2 sequences are SGHKS and YYEKEE (reference sequence). The CDR3 nucleotides read TGTGCCAGCAGCTTGGGGACAGGTGGTGGTAACTATGGCTACACCTTC. Translation gives CASSLGTGGGNYGYTF.

The chain carries TRBV14 and TRBJ1-4; a possible D gene is TRBD1 (6 bases). The ends were cut back, 0 bases at V and 5 bases at J, with 10 bases in the middle. In germline, CDR1 is SGHDN, CDR2 FVKESK. This CDR3 contains 15 residues. The CDR3 region has the DNA TGTGCCAGCAGCCAAGACAGGGGAATCAATGAAAAACTGTTTTTT. This encodes CASSQDRGINEKLFF.

The chain couples TRBV6-5 to TRBJ2-7; D is ambiguous. Germline-derived CDR1 and CDR2 are MNHEY and SVGAGI. The CDR3 is made up of 14 amino acids. Trimming pared 8 bases from V and 0 bases from J, leaving 14 bases between. The CDR3 spells CASSKTGLSYEQYF. The CDR3 coding sequence is TGTGCCAGCTCTAAAACGGGTCTCTCCTACGAGCAGTACTTC.

The rearrangement links TRBV27 to TRBJ2-1, with 9 bases fitting TRBD2. CDR3 length: 16 residues. With 6 bases clipped from V and 8 bases from J, the junction kept 14 bases outside the gene matches. Germline V gene sequence: CDR1 MNHEY, CDR2 SMNVEV (reference sequence). This CDR3 reads CASSLPGGGGAYEQFF. CDR3 sequence (DNA): TGTGCCAGCAGCCTCCCGGGGGGCGGGGGGGCCTATGAGCAGTTCTTC.

The genes are TRBV7-2 and TRBJ1-4; maybe TRBD1 (6 bases). This CDR3 has 16 amino acids. The V gene lost 5 bases and the J gene lost 8 bases, with 21 bases spanning the gap. Per the germline V gene, CDR1 is SGHTA and CDR2 is FQGNSA. This CDR3 reads CASSRRGGAQREKLFF. The CDR3 region has the DNA TGTGCCAGCAGCCGCCGAGGGGGGGCCCAGCGGGAAAAACTGTTTTTT. Looking up the rest from reference TRBV7-2 and TRBJ1-4 gives the full variable domain: GAGVSQSPSNKVTEKGKDVELRCDPISGHTALYWYRQSLGQGLEFLIYFQGNSAPDKSGLPSDRFSAERTGGSVSTLTIQRTQQEDSAVYLCASSRRGGAQREKLFFGSGTQLSVL.

Regarding this clone: Different DNA sequences within this sample yield the same CDR3. CDR3 protein: CASSQGTGTYEQYF. CDR3 nucleotides: TGCGCCAGCAGCCAAGGGACAGGTACCTACGAGCAGTACTTC. The chain joins TRBV4-3 to TRBJ2-7; 7 bases align to TRBD1. Unmatched junction bases numbered 2, after V lost 1 base and J lost 2 bases. The CDR3 covers 14 residues. The germline CDR1 and CDR2 sequences are LGHNA and YSLEER.

This clone has a single count. The chain couples TRBV27 to TRBJ2-3, with D possibly matching TRBD1 (7 bases). The CDR3 is 12 amino acids. The germline V and J ends were trimmed by 6 bases and 6 bases, with 10 bases remaining between them. CDR1 is MNHEY and CDR2 is SMNVEV in the germline V gene (reference sequence). DNA of the CDR3: TGTGCCAGCAGGCCAGGGGGGGATACGCAGTATTTT. Its translation: CASRPGGDTQYF.